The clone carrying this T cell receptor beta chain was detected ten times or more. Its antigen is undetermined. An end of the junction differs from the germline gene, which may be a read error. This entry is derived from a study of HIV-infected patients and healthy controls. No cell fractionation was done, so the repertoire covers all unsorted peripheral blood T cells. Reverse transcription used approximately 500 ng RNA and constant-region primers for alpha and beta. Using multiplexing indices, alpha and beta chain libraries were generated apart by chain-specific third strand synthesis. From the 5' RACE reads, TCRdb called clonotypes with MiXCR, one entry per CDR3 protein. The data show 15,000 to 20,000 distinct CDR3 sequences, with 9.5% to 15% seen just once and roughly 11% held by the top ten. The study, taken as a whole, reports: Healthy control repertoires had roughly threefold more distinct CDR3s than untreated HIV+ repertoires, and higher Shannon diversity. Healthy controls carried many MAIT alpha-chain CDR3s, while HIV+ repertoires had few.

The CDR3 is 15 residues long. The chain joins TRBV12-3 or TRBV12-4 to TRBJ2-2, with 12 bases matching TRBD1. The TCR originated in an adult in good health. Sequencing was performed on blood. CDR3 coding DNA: TGCCTTTCCGGGACAGGGGGCTTCGACACCGGGGAGCTGTTTTTT. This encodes CLSGTGGFDTGELFF.